The source of this T cell receptor (beta chain) is a study of spatial heterogeneity in lung cancer. Study-wide background: The correlation between TCR transcript counts in tumor regions and a T cell module score from matched bulk RNA-seq was strong. Study results and limitations: Tumor mutation counts were tracked by expanded intratumoral alpha and beta TCR counts. Expanded TCRs classified as ubiquitous or regional were counted, and these counts tracked ubiquitous and regional nonsynonymous mutations, respectively.

Note on this clonotype: The antigen is unknown.

Time point specified: sample taken at primary tumor resection. Whole RNA from tumor, nontumor lung or frozen PBMC was sequenced unsorted. TCRdb reanalysed the 5' RACE reads using MiXCR and keeps one entry per CDR3 protein. The sample includes some 9,900 distinct CDR3 sequences, less than 15% of them seen just once. This TCR was sampled from a male donor with early-stage non-small cell lung cancer. Sequences were derived from lung tumor tissue, sampled at surgery.

The CDR3, as DNA: TGTGCCAGCAGCTTAGCGGGGACATCCCCTGGTGGCTACACCTTC. It yields the protein CASSLAGTSPGGYTF. This chain connects TRBV7-8 to TRBJ1-2, with D possibly matching TRBD1 (6 bases). The germline V and J ends were trimmed by 0 bases and 7 bases, with 15 bases remaining between them. The CDR3 spans 15 residues. Per the germline V gene, CDR1 is SGHVS and CDR2 is FQNEAQ.